The sequence of this T cell receptor (beta chain) was determined in a study of T cells after yellow fever vaccination. The CDR3 has 16 amino acids. Germline-derived CDR1 and CDR2 are LGHNA and YSLEER. The V end lost 0 bases, the J end lost 7 bases, and 17 bases lay between the germline ends. This clonotype came up many times. A 5'RACE template-switching step, the method used to make TCR cDNA, added a universal primer site and UMIs. TCRdb called the 5' RACE reads again in MiXCR, with one record for every CDR3 protein. The table has some 150,000 distinct CDR3 sequences, 9.3% seen once. The chain links TRBV4-3 to TRBJ2-3; D may match TRBD1 or TRBD2 (5 bases each). Sequences were derived from CD8+ T cells sorted from PBMCs, sampled 45 days after the yellow fever booster vaccination. The TCR sequence derives from a man between 18 and 35 years old who received the YFV17D yellow fever vaccine. The CDR3 bases are TGCGCCAGCAGCCAAGATTTCGGGACCCCATATAATACGCAGTATTTT. This encodes CASSQDFGTPYNTQYF.